This entry lists 31 T cell receptor beta chains sequenced from one sample in a study of memory CD4+ T cells and cytomegalovirus serostatus. Single viable CD3+CD4+CD8-CD45RO+ cells were sorted as the memory CD4+ T cells. Libraries were prepared by immunoSEQ multiplex PCR; TCRdb keeps only in-frame clonotypes and omits some of them. This sample has around 54,000 clones, with about 80% found just once. The sample comprised memory CD4+ T cells from blood. These receptors were collected from an adult in good health and CMV-seropositive.

The chain links TRBV7-2 to TRBJ2-3; D remains unclear. The CDR3 is 11 amino acids. CDR1 and CDR2 (germline): SGHTA, FQGNSA. The V end was cut by 2 bases, the J end by 4 bases, with 1 base between. The CDR3 loop reads CASSLPDTQYF. The CDR3 nucleotides read TGTGCCAGCAGCTTACCAGATACGCAGTATTTT. The full variable domain, rest sourced from reference TRBV7-2 and TRBJ2-3, is GAGVSQSPSNKVTEKGKDVELRCDPISGHTALYWYRQSLGQGLEFLIYFQGNSAPDKSGLPSDRFSAERTGGSVSTLTIQRTQQEDSAVYLCASSLPDTQYFGPGTRLTVL.

This clone was seen once. The chain carries TRBV6-1 and TRBJ2-2; tentative D call: TRBD1 (5 bases). The CDR3 runs to 14 residues. Germline CDR1 is MNHNS and CDR2 is SASEGT. Trimming shortened V by 7 bases and J by 4 bases, and 13 bases separated the two germline ends. CDR3 residues: CASTQGPSTGELFF. CDR3 nucleotides: TGTGCCAGCACCCAGGGTCCTTCCACCGGGGAGCTGTTTTTT.

The chain uses TRBV20-1 and TRBJ1-1, with D uncertain. This CDR3 is 11 amino acids long. CDR1 is DFQATT and CDR2 is SNEGSKA in the germline V gene (reference sequence). As DNA, the CDR3 is TGCAGCCCAGCCCCCCGGACTGAAGCTTTCTTT. This encodes CSPAPRTEAFF.

This clone was counted a few times. The chain joins TRBV10-3 to TRBJ1-1; 8 bases fit TRBD1. The ends lost 6 bases at V and 3 bases at J; junction bases unmatched: 3. The CDR3 sequence is 13 residues long. Germline values: CDR1 ENHRY, CDR2 SYGVKD. In nucleotides, the CDR3 is TGTGCCATCAGCAACAGGGGGGACACTGAAGCTTTCTTT. Amino acid sequence: CAISNRGDTEAFF.

The CDR3 loop reads CASSFRDSYNEQFF. CDR3 nucleotide sequence: TGTGCCAGCAGCTTCCGGGACTCCTACAATGAGCAGTTCTTC. This rearrangement joins TRBV11-3 to TRBJ2-1, with D possibly being TRBD2 (5 bases). CDR3 length: 14 amino acids. Per the germline V gene, CDR1 is SGHNT and CDR2 is YENEEA. The ends were cut back, 3 bases at V and 0 bases at J, with 6 bases in the middle.

This rearrangement joins TRBV4-2 to TRBJ1-4; no firm D call. The CDR3 spans 14 residues. Germline V gives CDR1 LGHNA, CDR2 YNFKEQ. V was trimmed by 8 bases and J by 7 bases, leaving 17 bases between them. CDR3 in amino acids: CASASSRELEKLFF. CDR3 DNA: TGTGCCAGCGCATCCTCCCGCGAGCTTGAAAAACTGTTTTTT.

The V gene is TRBV7-2, the J gene TRBJ2-3; D not certain. The length of the CDR3 is 16 residues. CDR1 is SGHTA, CDR2 FQGNSA, per germline. With 2 bases removed from V and 2 bases from J, the gap between germline ends came to 14 bases. CDR3 sequence: CASSLSARPTTDTQYF. The CDR3, as DNA: TGTGCCAGCAGCTTAAGCGCCCGACCAACCACAGATACGCAGTATTTT.

The chain is built from TRBV4-3 and TRBJ1-1; D unclear. The V and J ends lost 0 bases and 5 bases respectively, with 4 bases between them. The CDR3 totals 12 residues. CDR1 and CDR2 from the germline V gene are LGHNA and YSLEER. The CDR3, as DNA: TGCGCCAGCAGCCAAGATAGGACTGAAGCTTTCTTT. Translation: CASSQDRTEAFF.

The rearrangement links TRBV19 to TRBJ1-5; D unclear. This CDR3 is built from 15 residues. Germline V gene sequence: CDR1 LNHDA, CDR2 SQIVND (reference sequence). V was cut by 5 bases and J by 1 base, with 12 bases left in between. Written as DNA, the CDR3 is TGTGCCAGTAGTGACAACACCCTCAGCAATCAGCCCCAGCATTTT. It specifies CASSDNTLSNQPQHF.

This chain connects TRBV7-9 to TRBJ2-7, with 8 bases aligning to TRBD2. This CDR3 is built from 15 residues. V lost 0 bases to trimming and J lost 5 bases; unmatched junction nucleotides: 6. Looked up from germline, CDR1 is SEHNR and CDR2 is FQNEAQ (reference sequence). DNA of the CDR3: TGTGCCAGCAGCTTAGCGGGGGGACTAGGGGACGAGCAGTACTTC. Encoded protein: CASSLAGGLGDEQYF.

The chain combines TRBV9 with TRBJ2-3; 14 bases agree with TRBD2. This CDR3 has 20 residues. Germline V gene lookup returns CDR1 SGDLS and CDR2 YYNGEE. Germline trimming cut 0 bases from V and 2 bases from J; bases unmatched to any gene: 11. The CDR3 is CASSVGGRLAGGPITDTQYF. CDR3 in DNA: TGTGCCAGCAGCGTAGGTGGGAGACTAGCGGGAGGGCCGATCACAGATACGCAGTATTTT.

V gene TRBV30 combines with J gene TRBJ2-2, with TRBD2 as a possible D gene (6 bases). This CDR3 comprises 13 residues. The germline V and J ends were trimmed by 7 bases and 7 bases, with 16 bases remaining between them. Germline lookup yields CDR1 GTSNPN and CDR2 SVGIG (reference sequence). CDR3 amino acids: CASNTWGDGELFF. DNA of the CDR3: TGTGCCTCGAATACCTGGGGGGACGGGGAGCTGTTTTTT.

The CDR3 spells CAWRQTGVHGYTF. The CDR3 DNA is TGTGCCTGGAGGCAGACAGGGGTCCATGGCTACACCTTC. The chain links TRBV30 to TRBJ1-2; 8 nucleotides line up with TRBD1. The V gene's germline CDR1 is GTSNPN and CDR2 SVGIG (reference sequence). CDR3 length: 13 amino acids. V lost 3 bases to trimming and J lost 6 bases; unmatched junction nucleotides: 6.

The chain employs TRBV4-2 and TRBJ1-5; 8 bases fit TRBD1. The CDR3 covers 17 residues. The ends lost 4 bases at V and 6 bases at J; junction bases unmatched: 14. The V gene's germline CDR1 is LGHNA and CDR2 YNFKEQ. The CDR3 loop is CASSRGERTGMFQPQHF. Written as DNA, the CDR3 is TGTGCCAGCAGCCGGGGGGAGAGGACAGGGATGTTTCAGCCCCAGCATTTT.

CDR3 residues: CASNLRGTEQYF. CDR3 DNA: TGTGCCAGCAACCTCAGGGGGACCGAGCAGTACTTC. The chain recombines TRBV6-1 with TRBJ2-7; 7 nucleotides align to TRBD1. The V gene's germline CDR1 is MNHNS and CDR2 SASEGT. The CDR3 runs 12 residues. The V and J ends lost 7 bases and 6 bases, in that order; junction bases with no gene match: 6.

This clone was counted only a few times. The rearrangement links TRBV28 to TRBJ2-7; TRBD1 matches 9 bases. The CDR3 is 14 residues long. CDR1 MDHEN and CDR2 SYDVKM come from the germline V gene. After removal of 6 bases from V and 2 bases from J, the junction contained 5 bases not matched to a gene. CDR3 protein: CASSPRQGAYEQYF. In DNA, the CDR3 is TGTGCCAGCAGCCCCCGACAGGGGGCCTACGAGCAGTACTTC.

This chain uses TRBV5-6 with TRBJ1-2; tentatively, D is TRBD1 (5 bases). Germline CDR1 and CDR2: SGHDT and YYEEEE. The CDR3 loop spans 14 amino acids. Trimming removed 7 bases at V and 9 bases at J, with 22 bases between. The CDR3 bases are TGTGCCAGCGTTCTGCGCGGGGGTGGAATTAGCTACACCTTC. Encoded protein: CASVLRGGGISYTF. The full variable domain, with the rest looked up from reference TRBV5-6 and TRBJ1-2, is DAGVTQSPTHLIKTRGQQVTLRCSPKSGHDTVSWYQQALGQGPQFIFQYYEEEERQRGNFPDRFSGHQFPNYSSELNVNALLLGDSALYLCASVLRGGGISYTFGSGTRLTVV.

The chain has TRBV7-9 and TRBJ1-1; no clear D gene. CDR1 SEHNR and CDR2 FQNEAQ come from the germline V gene (reference sequence). Trimming left V 8 bases short and J 1 base short, with 17 bases between. CDR3 size: 15 residues. CDR3 nucleotide sequence: TGTGCCAGCCTTACGTCAAGGAACCCGAACACTGAAGCTTTCTTT. This translates into CASLTSRNPNTEAFF. Drawing the rest from reference TRBV7-9 and TRBJ1-1, the complete variable domain is DTGVSQNPRHKITKRGQNVTFRCDPISEHNRLYWYRQTLGQGPEFLTYFQNEAQLEKSRLLSDRFSAERPKGSFSTLEIQRTEQGDSAMYLCASLTSRNPNTEAFFGQGTRLTVV.

This chain joins TRBV6-1 and TRBJ2-7; 11 bases match TRBD1. Germline CDR1 and CDR2: MNHNS and SASEGT. Trimming cost V 9 bases and J 0 bases; bases outside gene matches: 7. CDR3 length: 15 residues. CDR3 bases: TGTGCCAGTACCACCGGGACAGGGGGCTCCTACGAGCAGTACGTC. Encoded protein: CASTTGTGGSYEQYV.

This sequence joins TRBV2 and TRBJ2-3; either TRBD1 or TRBD2 may supply D (5 bases each). The germline gives CDR1 SNHLY, CDR2 FYNNEI. Trimming removed 8 bases at V and 2 bases at J, with 14 bases between. This CDR3 has 14 residues. The CDR3 DNA reads TGTGCCAGCGGTAGGGACGGCTCCACAGATACGCAGTATTTT. Translated: CASGRDGSTDTQYF.

The genes are TRBV29-1 and TRBJ2-7, with D hard to call. This CDR3 has 12 residues. Trimming stripped 5 bases from V and 1 base from J, with 9 bases between. Germline lookup yields CDR1 SQVTM and CDR2 ANQGSEA. The CDR3: CSVRVGSYEQYF. CDR3 DNA sequence: TGCAGCGTTAGAGTCGGATCCTACGAGCAGTACTTC.

This clone turned up a few times. The gene calls are TRBV30 and TRBJ2-3, with 8 positions matching TRBD1. Germline V lookup: CDR1 GTSNPN, CDR2 SVGIG (reference sequence). J was trimmed by 5 bases and V by 5 bases; bases with no gene match: 6. The CDR3 runs to 13 residues. Here the CDR3 DNA reads TGTGCCTGGGACAGGGGTAGCCAAGATACGCAGTATTTT. Translated: CAWDRGSQDTQYF.

This clone was counted a few times. The CDR3 DNA follows: TGTGCCAGCAGCCTATTCCGGGACAAAGTCAATCAGCCCCAGCATTTT. It translates to CASSLFRDKVNQPQHF. This chain uses TRBV28 with TRBJ1-5; the D gene is possibly TRBD1 (6 bases). With 6 bases removed from V and 3 bases from J, the gap between germline ends came to 18 bases. The CDR3 totals 16 residues. Germline-derived CDR1 and CDR2 are MDHEN and SYDVKM.

The J gene is TRBJ2-1, the V gene TRBV6-6; D perhaps matches TRBD2 (5 bases). The CDR3 has 13 amino acids. The V gene's germline CDR1 is MNHNY and CDR2 SVGAGI (reference sequence). The ends were cut back, 2 bases at V and 10 bases at J, with 12 bases in the middle. The CDR3: CASSYGLGSEQFF. The CDR3 nucleotides are TGTGCCAGCAGTTACGGGTTAGGGAGCGAGCAGTTCTTC.

This chain uses TRBV10-3 with TRBJ2-5; TRBD2 is a possible D gene (5 bases). CDR1 and CDR2 (germline): ENHRY, SYGVKD. V was clipped by 0 bases and J by 3 bases, with 8 bases between them. The CDR3 consists of 14 residues. The CDR3 DNA reads as TGTGCCATCAGTGAGTCAGGAGGAGAAGAGACCCAGTACTTC. Translating it yields CAISESGGEETQYF.

The chain combines TRBV9 with TRBJ2-6, with 7 nucleotides matching TRBD2. Germline trimming cut 0 bases from V and 0 bases from J; bases unmatched to any gene: 9. Germline-derived CDR1 and CDR2 are SGDLS and YYNGEE. The CDR3 sequence is 19 residues long. The CDR3 here is CASSVAASGRNSGANVLTF. CDR3 sequence (DNA): TGTGCCAGCAGCGTAGCGGCTAGCGGAAGAAACTCTGGGGCCAACGTCCTGACTTTC. Complete variable domain (other parts from reference TRBV9 and TRBJ2-6): DSGVTQTPKHLITATGQRVTLRCSPRSGDLSVYWYQQSLDQGLQFLIQYYNGEERAKGNILERFSAQQFPDLHSELNLSSLELGDSALYFCASSVAASGRNSGANVLTFGAGSRLTVL.

The chain carries TRBV19 and TRBJ1-5, with TRBD1 matching 8 bases. V was clipped by 7 bases and J by 7 bases; unmatched bases: 12. Germline-derived CDR1 and CDR2 are LNHDA and SQIVND (reference sequence). This CDR3 has 15 amino acids. The CDR3 DNA reads as TGTGCCAGTACACAGGGGGGAATAGGCGTCCAGCCCCAGCATTTT. Translation gives CASTQGGIGVQPQHF. The variable domain in full, with the rest retrieved from reference TRBV19 and TRBJ1-5, is DGGITQSPKYLFRKEGQNVTLSCEQNLNHDAMYWYRQDPGQGLRLIYYSQIVNDFQKGDIAEGYSVSREKKESFPLTVTSAQKNPTAFYLCASTQGGIGVQPQHFGDGTRLSIL.

This clone appeared once. The DNA of the CDR3 is TGTGCCAGCAGCCCCCAGGGTACCCACGAGCAGTACTTC. Translated, it gives CASSPQGTHEQYF. The J gene is TRBJ2-7, the V gene TRBV28, with D perhaps matching TRBD1 (5 bases). Trimming stripped 6 bases from V and 5 bases from J, with 14 bases between. The CDR3 is 13 residues long. CDR1 is MDHEN, CDR2 SYDVKM, per germline. Drawing the rest from reference TRBV28 and TRBJ2-7, the complete variable domain is DVKVTQSSRYLVKRTGEKVFLECVQDMDHENMFWYRQDPGLGLRLIYFSYDVKMKEKGDIPEGYSVSREKKERFSLILESASTNQTSMYLCASSPQGTHEQYFGPGTRLTVT.

This clone is a singleton in its sample. CDR3 nucleotide sequence: TGTGCCAGCAGCTCCGGATCTGGAAACACCATATATTTT. The encoded protein is CASSSGSGNTIYF. The chain joins TRBV7-9 to TRBJ1-3; D uncertain. V gave up 4 bases and J gave up 1 base, with 5 bases separating them. The CDR3 is 13 amino acids. Germline values: CDR1 SEHNR, CDR2 FQNEAQ (reference sequence). Filled out from reference TRBV7-9 and TRBJ1-3, the complete variable domain reads DTGVSQNPRHKITKRGQNVTFRCDPISEHNRLYWYRQTLGQGPEFLTYFQNEAQLEKSRLLSDRFSAERPKGSFSTLEIQRTEQGDSAMYLCASSSGSGNTIYFGEGSWLTVV.

The V gene is TRBV6-6, the J gene TRBJ2-2; D unresolved. The CDR3 totals 11 residues. Germline V gives CDR1 MNHNY, CDR2 SVGAGI (reference sequence). The V gene lost 8 bases and the J gene lost 5 bases, with 6 bases spanning the gap. This CDR3 is CASGGTGELFF. The CDR3 nucleotides read TGTGCCAGCGGTGGTACCGGGGAGCTGTTTTTT.

The chain links TRBV6-5 to TRBJ2-3; possible D gene TRBD2, 6 bases. V lost 6 bases and J 4 bases, leaving 17 bases between the germline ends. In germline, CDR1 is MNHEY, CDR2 SVGAGI. The CDR3 is 15 amino acids. CDR3 in amino acids: CASSPRAGRADTQYF. CDR3 coding DNA: TGTGCCAGCAGCCCTCGCGCGGGGCGCGCAGATACGCAGTATTTT.